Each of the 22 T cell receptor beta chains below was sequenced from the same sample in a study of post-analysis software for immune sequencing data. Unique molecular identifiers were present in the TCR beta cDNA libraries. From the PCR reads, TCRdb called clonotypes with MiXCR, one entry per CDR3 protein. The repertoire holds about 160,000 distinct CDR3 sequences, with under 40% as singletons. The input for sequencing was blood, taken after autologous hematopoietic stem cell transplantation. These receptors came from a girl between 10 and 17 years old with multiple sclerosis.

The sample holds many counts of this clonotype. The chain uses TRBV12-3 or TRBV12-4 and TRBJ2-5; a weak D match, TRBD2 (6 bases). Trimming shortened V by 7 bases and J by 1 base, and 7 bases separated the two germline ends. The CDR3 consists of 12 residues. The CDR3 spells CASKTSQETQYF. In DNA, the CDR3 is TGTGCCAGCAAGACTAGCCAAGAGACCCAGTACTTC.

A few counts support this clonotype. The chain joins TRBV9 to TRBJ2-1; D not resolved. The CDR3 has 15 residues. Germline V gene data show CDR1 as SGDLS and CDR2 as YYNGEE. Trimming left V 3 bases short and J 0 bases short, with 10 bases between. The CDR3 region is CASSGSPSSYNEQFF. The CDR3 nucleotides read TGTGCCAGCAGCGGTTCCCCCTCCTCCTACAATGAGCAGTTCTTC.

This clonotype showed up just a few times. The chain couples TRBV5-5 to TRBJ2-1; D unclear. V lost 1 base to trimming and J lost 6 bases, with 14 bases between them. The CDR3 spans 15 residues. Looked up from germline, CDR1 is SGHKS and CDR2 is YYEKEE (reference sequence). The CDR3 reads CASSLWQSRVNEQFF. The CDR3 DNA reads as TGTGCCAGCAGCTTGTGGCAGTCCCGTGTCAATGAGCAGTTCTTC.

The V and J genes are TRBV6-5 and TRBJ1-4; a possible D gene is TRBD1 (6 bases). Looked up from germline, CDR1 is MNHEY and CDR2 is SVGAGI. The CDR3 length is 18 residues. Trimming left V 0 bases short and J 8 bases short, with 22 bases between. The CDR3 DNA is TGTGCCAGCAGTTACTCGTTGGACGGGGGCTTATTAAGGGAAAAACTGTTTTTT. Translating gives CASSYSLDGGLLREKLFF.

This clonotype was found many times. The CDR3 sequence: CASSKVTMNHTGELFF. The DNA of the CDR3 is TGTGCCAGCAGCAAAGTAACAATGAACCACACCGGGGAGCTGTTTTTT. This chain joins TRBV21-1 and TRBJ2-2. TRBV21-1 is a pseudogene locus. There are 16 residues in the CDR3.

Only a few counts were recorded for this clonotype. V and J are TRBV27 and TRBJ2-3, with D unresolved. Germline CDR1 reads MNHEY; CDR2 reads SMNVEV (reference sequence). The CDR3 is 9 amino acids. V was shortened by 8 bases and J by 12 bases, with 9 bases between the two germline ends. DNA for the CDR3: TGTGCCAGCGGGATCCCTCAGTATTTT. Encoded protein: CASGIPQYF.

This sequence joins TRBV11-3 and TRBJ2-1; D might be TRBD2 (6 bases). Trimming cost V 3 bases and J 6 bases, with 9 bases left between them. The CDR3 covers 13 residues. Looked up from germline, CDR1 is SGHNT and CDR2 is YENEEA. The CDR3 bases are TGTGCCAGCAGCTTGACTAGGATCAATGAGCAGTTCTTC. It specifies CASSLTRINEQFF.

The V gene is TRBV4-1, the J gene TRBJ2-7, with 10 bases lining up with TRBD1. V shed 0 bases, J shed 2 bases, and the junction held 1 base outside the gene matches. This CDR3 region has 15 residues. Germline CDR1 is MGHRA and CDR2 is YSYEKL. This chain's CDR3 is CASSQEGTGAYEQYF. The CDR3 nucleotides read TGCGCCAGCAGCCAAGAAGGGACAGGGGCCTACGAGCAGTACTTC.

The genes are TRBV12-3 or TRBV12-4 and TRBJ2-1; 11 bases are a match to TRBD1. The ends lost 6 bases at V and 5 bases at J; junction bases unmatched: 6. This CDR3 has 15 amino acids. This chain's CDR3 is CASRPGTGGNNEQFF. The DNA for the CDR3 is TGTGCCAGCAGACCCGGGACAGGGGGGAACAATGAGCAGTTCTTC.

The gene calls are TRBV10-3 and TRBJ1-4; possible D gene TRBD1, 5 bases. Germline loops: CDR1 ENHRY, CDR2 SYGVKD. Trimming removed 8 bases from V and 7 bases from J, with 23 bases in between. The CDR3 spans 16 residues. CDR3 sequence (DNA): TGTGCCATCCCCAGGGAGACCGGGAGCGAGGGTGAAAAACTGTTTTTT. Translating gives CAIPRETGSEGEKLFF.

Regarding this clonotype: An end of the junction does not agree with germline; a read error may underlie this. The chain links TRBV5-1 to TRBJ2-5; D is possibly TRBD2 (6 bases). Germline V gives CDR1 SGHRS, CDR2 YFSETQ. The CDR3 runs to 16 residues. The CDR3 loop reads CASSSGTRQNHETQYF. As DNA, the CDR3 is TGCGCCAGCAGTTCCGGGACTCGTCAGAACCACGAGACCCAGTACTTC.

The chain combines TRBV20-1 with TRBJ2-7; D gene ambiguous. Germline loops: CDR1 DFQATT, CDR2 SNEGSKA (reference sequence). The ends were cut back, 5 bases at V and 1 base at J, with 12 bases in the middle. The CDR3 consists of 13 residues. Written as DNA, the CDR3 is TGCAGTGCTCCAGTCGCAGATTCCTACGAGCAGTACTTC. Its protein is CSAPVADSYEQYF.

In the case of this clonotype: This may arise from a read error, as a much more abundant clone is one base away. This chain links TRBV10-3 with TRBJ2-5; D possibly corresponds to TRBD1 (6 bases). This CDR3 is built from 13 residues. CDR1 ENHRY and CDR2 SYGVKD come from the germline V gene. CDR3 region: CAVSEDSQETQYF. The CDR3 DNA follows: TGTGCCGTCAGTGAGGACAGCCAAGAGACCCAGTACTTC.

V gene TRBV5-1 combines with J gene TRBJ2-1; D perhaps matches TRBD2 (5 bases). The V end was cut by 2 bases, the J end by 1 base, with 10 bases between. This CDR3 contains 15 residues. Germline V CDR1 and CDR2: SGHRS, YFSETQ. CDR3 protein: CASSFVGVSYNEQFF. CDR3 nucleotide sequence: TGCGCCAGCAGCTTTGTGGGAGTTTCCTACAATGAGCAGTTCTTC.

In nucleotides, the CDR3 is TGTGCCAGTAAGGAGCGGAGCTCCTACGAGCAGTACTTC. It yields the protein CASKERSSYEQYF. V and J are TRBV19 and TRBJ2-7; tentative D call: TRBD2 (5 bases). The germline V gene encodes CDR1 LNHDA and CDR2 SQIVND (reference sequence). V lost 7 bases and J lost 0, with 10 bases in between. CDR3 length equals 13 residues.

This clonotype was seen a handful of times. CDR3 in DNA: TGTGCCACCGGCGACAAGCAGTTCTTC. Amino acid sequence: CATGDKQFF. This chain connects TRBV6-2 or TRBV6-3 to TRBJ2-1; D gene ambiguous. This CDR3 contains 9 residues. Per germline, CDR1 MNHEY and CDR2 SVGEGT. V was shortened by 10 bases and J by 11 bases, with 9 bases between the two germline ends.

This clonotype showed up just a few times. CDR3 region: CASSLRDYTDTQYF. CDR3 nucleotide sequence: TGCGCCAGCAGCTTGCGGGATTACACAGATACGCAGTATTTT. The chain links TRBV5-1 to TRBJ2-3; D is possibly TRBD2 (5 bases). Germline lookup yields CDR1 SGHRS and CDR2 YFSETQ. The CDR3 runs 14 residues. The V and J ends lost 1 base and 2 bases respectively, with 8 bases between them.

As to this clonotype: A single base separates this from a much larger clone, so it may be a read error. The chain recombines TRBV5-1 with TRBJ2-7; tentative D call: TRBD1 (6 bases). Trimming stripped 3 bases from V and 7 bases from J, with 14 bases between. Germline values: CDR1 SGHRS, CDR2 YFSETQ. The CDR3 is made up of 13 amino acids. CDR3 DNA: TGCGCCAGCAGCTCGATGGCAGGGGATGAGCAGTACTTC. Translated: CASSSMAGDEQYF.

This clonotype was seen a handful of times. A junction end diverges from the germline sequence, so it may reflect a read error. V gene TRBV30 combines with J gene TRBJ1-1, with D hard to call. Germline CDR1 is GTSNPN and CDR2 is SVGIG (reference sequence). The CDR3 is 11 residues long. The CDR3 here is CAWERNAEAFF. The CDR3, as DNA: TGTGCCTGGGAAAGGAACGCTGAAGCTTTCTTT.

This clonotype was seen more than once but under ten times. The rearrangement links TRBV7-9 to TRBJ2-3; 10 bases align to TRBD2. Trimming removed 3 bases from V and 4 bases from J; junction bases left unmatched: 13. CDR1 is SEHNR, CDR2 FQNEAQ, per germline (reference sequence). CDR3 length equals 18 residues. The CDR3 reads CASSFYRGSGRWADTQYF. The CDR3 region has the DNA TGTGCCAGCAGCTTTTACCGGGGTAGCGGGAGGTGGGCAGATACGCAGTATTTT.

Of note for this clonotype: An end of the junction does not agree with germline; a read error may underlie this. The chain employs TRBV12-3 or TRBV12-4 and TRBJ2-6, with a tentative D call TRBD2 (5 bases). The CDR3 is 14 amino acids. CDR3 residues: CAGRAATGANVLTF. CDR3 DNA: TGTGCCGGCAGAGCGGCAACTGGGGCCAACGTCCTGACTTTC.

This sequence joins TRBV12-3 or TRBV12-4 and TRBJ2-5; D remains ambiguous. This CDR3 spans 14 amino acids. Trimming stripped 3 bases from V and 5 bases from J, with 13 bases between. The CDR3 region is CASSLAARPETQYF. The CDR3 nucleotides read TGTGCCAGCAGTTTGGCGGCCCGACCGGAGACCCAGTACTTC.